One sample yielded the 16 T cell receptor beta chains listed below, sequenced in a study of beta chain features in type 1 diabetes. The isolated RNA, all of it, was reverse transcribed, so expressed TCRB transcripts were what got sequenced. TCRdb's table, derived via immunoSEQ multiplex PCR, lists solely in-frame clones and lacks some. The profile shows about 930,000 clones, 17% of them singletons. The sequencing input was naive CD4+ T cells from blood. Source of these receptors: a woman younger than 30 in good health.

The chain has TRBV29-1 and TRBJ2-1, with TRBD2 matching 14 bases. The CDR3 loop spans 18 amino acids. Unmatched junction bases numbered 11, after V lost 7 bases and J lost 0 bases. Looked up from germline, CDR1 is SQVTM and CDR2 is ANQGSEA. The CDR3 here is CSARLAGGPSFSYNEQFF. CDR3 coding DNA: TGCAGCGCACGACTAGCGGGAGGGCCAAGTTTCTCCTACAATGAGCAGTTCTTC.

The chain employs TRBV5-4 and TRBJ2-7, with D tentatively TRBD1 (5 bases). This CDR3 is 15 amino acids long. CDR1 and CDR2 (germline): SGHNT, YYREEE (reference sequence). Trimming took 0 bases from V and 6 from J, leaving 16 bases between them. The CDR3, as DNA: TGTGCCAGCAGCTTGGCGCCCCCAGGGTCACGCGAGCAGTACTTC. Translating gives CASSLAPPGSREQYF.

This sequence joins TRBV7-3 and TRBJ2-7, with no clear D. Trimming left V 2 bases short and J 4 bases short, with 12 bases between. The CDR3 runs 14 residues. CDR1 is SGHTA, CDR2 FQGTGA, per germline. The CDR3 nucleotides are TGTGCCAGCAGCTTAGAGTCGGGTGCATACGAGCAGTACTTC. This translates into CASSLESGAYEQYF. The full variable domain, with the rest looked up from reference TRBV7-3 and TRBJ2-7, is GAGVSQTPSNKVTEKGKYVELRCDPISGHTALYWYRQSLGQGPEFLIYFQGTGAADDSGLPNDRFFAVRPEGSVSTLKIQRTERGDSAVYLCASSLESGAYEQYFGPGTRLTVT.

V and J are TRBV5-1 and TRBJ2-7, with 14 bases fitting TRBD2. Per the germline V gene, CDR1 is SGHRS and CDR2 is YFSETQ. The CDR3 has 17 residues. The V segment lost 0 bases and the J segment 2 bases; nucleotides outside the gene matches: 4. CDR3 sequence: CASSLGLAGGPPYEQYF. The CDR3 bases are TGCGCCAGCAGCTTGGGACTAGCGGGAGGGCCACCCTACGAGCAGTACTTC.

V usage is TRBV6-5 and J usage is TRBJ2-3; D may be TRBD2 (5 bases). The V end was cut by 6 bases, the J end by 5 bases, with 12 bases between. CDR1 is MNHEY, CDR2 SVGAGI, per germline. CDR3 length: 13 residues. As DNA, the CDR3 is TGTGCCAGCAGCGGAGGACGGAAAGATACGCAGTATTTT. Protein: CASSGGRKDTQYF.

The gene calls are TRBV4-2 and TRBJ1-2, with a tentative D call TRBD1 (6 bases). From germline, CDR1 is LGHNA and CDR2 YNFKEQ. Trimming left V 0 bases short and J 8 bases short, with 13 bases between. CDR3 length: 14 residues. The CDR3 spells CASSQDRTAMGYTF. The CDR3 DNA sequence: TGTGCCAGCAGCCAAGATAGGACAGCTATGGGCTACACCTTC.

This clone was picked up a small number of times. The gene calls are TRBV11-1 and TRBJ2-6; D is ambiguous. Deletions cut 8 bases from V and 2 bases from J, with 4 bases between. Germline V gene sequence: CDR1 SGHAT, CDR2 FQDESV (reference sequence). This CDR3 is 12 amino acids long. The CDR3 region is CASGPGANVLTF. CDR3 bases: TGTGCCAGCGGCCCTGGGGCCAACGTCCTGACTTTC.

The chain couples TRBV6-6 to TRBJ2-7; TRBD2 matches at 10 bases. CDR1 MNHNY and CDR2 SVGAGI come from the germline V gene (reference sequence). The junction had 8 bases not matched to a gene; V was cut back by 5 bases and J by 4 bases. This CDR3 spans 15 amino acids. The CDR3 region is CASSSGRADRYEQYF. The CDR3 DNA reads as TGTGCCAGCAGTAGCGGGAGGGCCGATCGGTACGAGCAGTACTTC.

The J gene is TRBJ2-3, the V gene TRBV12-2; the D call in the table, TRBD2, was not verified against the DNA. TRBV12-2 is a pseudogene. This CDR3 spans 11 amino acids. Here the CDR3 DNA reads TGTGCAAGTCGCTCTATAGAGACGCAGTATTTT. This sequence encodes CASRSIETQYF.

This rearrangement joins TRBV5-6 to TRBJ1-2; no clear D. The CDR3 totals 14 residues. V lost 0 bases, J lost 1 base, and 7 bases lay in between. Germline loops: CDR1 SGHDT, CDR2 YYEEEE. The CDR3 protein is CASSLVRVNYGYTF. Here the CDR3 DNA reads TGTGCCAGCAGCTTGGTTAGAGTTAACTATGGCTACACCTTC.

This clone has a handful of counts. This chain uses TRBV20-1 with TRBJ1-1, with D perhaps matching TRBD1 (6 bases). The CDR3 runs to 10 residues. V was clipped by 6 bases and J by 11 bases, with 13 bases between them. In germline, CDR1 is DFQATT, CDR2 SNEGSKA (reference sequence). CDR3 in DNA: TGCAGTGCCCGGACAGTAAGGGCTTTCTTT. Protein product: CSARTVRAFF.

Remarks on this clone: One end of the junction does not line up with germline, which may come from a read error. V and J are TRBV7-7 and TRBJ1-5; D call uncertain. Looked up from germline, CDR1 is SSHAT and CDR2 is FNYEAQ (reference sequence). The CDR3 runs to 12 residues. CDR3 protein: CASTRASEPQHF. The CDR3, as DNA: TGTGCTAGCACCCGTGCAAGCGAACCCCAGCATTTT.

The rearrangement uses TRBV9 and TRBJ2-2, with 8 bases fitting TRBD1. The ends lost 0 bases at V and 7 bases at J; junction bases unmatched: 8. This CDR3 is built from 16 residues. Germline loops: CDR1 SGDLS, CDR2 YYNGEE. For the CDR3, the DNA is TGTGCCAGCAGCGTAGCGGGACAGGTTGGGAACGGGGAGCTGTTTTTT. Translation: CASSVAGQVGNGELFF.

The chain recombines TRBV29-1 with TRBJ1-1, with D tentatively TRBD1 (5 bases). CDR3 size: 14 residues. The germline gives CDR1 SQVTM, CDR2 ANQGSEA. V lost 4 bases, J lost 3 bases, and 15 bases lay in between. Here the CDR3 reads CSVGIRSGHTEAFF. The CDR3 DNA follows: TGCAGCGTTGGAATCAGGTCAGGGCACACTGAAGCTTTCTTT. The full variable domain, rest sourced from reference TRBV29-1 and TRBJ1-1, is SAVISQKPSRDICQRGTSLTIQCQVDSQVTMMFWYRQQPGQSLTLIATANQGSEATYESGFVIDKFPISRPNLTFSTLTVSNMSPEDSSIYLCSVGIRSGHTEAFFGQGTRLTVV.

This clone was detected a few times. The V call is TRBV28, the J call TRBJ2-2; TRBD1 or TRBD2 may be the D gene (5 bases each). The ends were cut back, 11 bases at V and 4 bases at J, with 11 bases in the middle. The CDR3 loop spans 12 amino acids. Germline V gene sequence: CDR1 MDHEN, CDR2 SYDVKM. The CDR3 nucleotides read TGTGCCGCAAGGGACCCCACCGGGGAGCTGTTTTTT. Translating gives CAARDPTGELFF.

V and J are TRBV28 and TRBJ2-5, with D perhaps assigned TRBD1 or TRBD2 (5 bases each). Deletions cut 6 bases from V and 5 bases from J, with 7 bases between. This CDR3 is built from 11 residues. Germline values: CDR1 MDHEN, CDR2 SYDVKM. The CDR3 reads CASSREETQYF. CDR3 coding DNA: TGTGCCAGCAGCAGGGAGGAGACCCAGTACTTC. The whole variable domain, remainder taken from reference TRBV28 and TRBJ2-5, is DVKVTQSSRYLVKRTGEKVFLECVQDMDHENMFWYRQDPGLGLRLIYFSYDVKMKEKGDIPEGYSVSREKKERFSLILESASTNQTSMYLCASSREETQYFGPGTRLLVL.